The sequence of this T cell receptor beta chain was determined in a study of T cells in Graves' hyperthyroidism and ophthalmopathy. Study overall: Once the initial diagnosis was made, peripheral blood was obtained before any treatment.

This clonotype turned up a few times. Patients counted as stable if ophthalmopathy did not develop within 18 months. Based on clinical symptoms, serum thyroxine and TRAb, thyroid ultrasound and orbital computed tomography, diagnoses were reached. The CDR3 length is 14 residues. V lost 3 bases and J 4 bases, leaving 12 bases between the germline ends. CDR1 SGDLS and CDR2 YYNGEE come from the germline V gene. Amplification targeted TCR beta CDR3 regions from RNA transcripts. HTBI primers were the set used in a first-round RT-PCR of the TCR CDR3. One entry per CDR3 protein results from TCRdb running MiXCR on the multiplex PCR reads. There are 500,000 to 750,000 distinct CDR3 sequences in the sample; 15% to 19% occur only once, and around 7.3% lies in the top ten.

This chain joins TRBV9 and TRBJ2-3, with D perhaps matching TRBD2 (6 bases). The source of this sequence is a woman aged 30 to 39 with Graves' hyperthyroidism. Material: blood. CDR3 sequence reads: CASSGWGGADTQYF. The CDR3 coding sequence is TGTGCCAGCAGCGGGTGGGGAGGAGCAGATACGCAGTATTTT.